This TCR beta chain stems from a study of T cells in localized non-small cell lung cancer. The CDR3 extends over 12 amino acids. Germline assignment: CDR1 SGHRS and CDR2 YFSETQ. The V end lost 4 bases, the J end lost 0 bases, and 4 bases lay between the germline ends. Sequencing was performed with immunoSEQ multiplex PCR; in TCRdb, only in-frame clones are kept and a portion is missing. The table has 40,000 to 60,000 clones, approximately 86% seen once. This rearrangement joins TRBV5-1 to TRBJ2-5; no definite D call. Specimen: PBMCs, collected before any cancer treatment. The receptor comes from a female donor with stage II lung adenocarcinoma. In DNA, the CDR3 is TGCGCCAGCAGCACGAACCAAGAGACCCAGTACTTC. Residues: CASSTNQETQYF.